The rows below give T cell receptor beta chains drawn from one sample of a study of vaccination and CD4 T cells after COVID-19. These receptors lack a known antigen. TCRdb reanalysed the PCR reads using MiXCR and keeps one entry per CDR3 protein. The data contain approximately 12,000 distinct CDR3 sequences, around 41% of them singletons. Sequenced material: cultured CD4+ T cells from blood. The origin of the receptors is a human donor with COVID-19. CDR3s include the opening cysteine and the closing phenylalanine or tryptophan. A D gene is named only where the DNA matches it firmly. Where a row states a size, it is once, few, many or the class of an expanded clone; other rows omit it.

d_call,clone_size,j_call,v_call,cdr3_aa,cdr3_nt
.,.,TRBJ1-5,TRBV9,CASSVEGGPQHF,TGTGCCAGCAGCGTAGAGGGGGGCCCCCAGCATTTT
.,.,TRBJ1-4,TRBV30,CAWSVRGGEEKLFF,TGTGCCTGGAGTGTAAGGGGGGGGGAAGAAAAACTGTTTTTT
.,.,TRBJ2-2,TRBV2,CASMQGGTGELFF,TGTGCCAGTATGCAGGGCGGCACCGGGGAGCTGTTTTTT
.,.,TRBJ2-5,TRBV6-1,CASNAGRSQETQYF,TGTGCCAGCAATGCAGGGCGGTCCCAAGAGACCCAGTACTTC
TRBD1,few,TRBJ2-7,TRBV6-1,CASSYPGQGGEQYF,TGTGCCAGCAGCTATCCGGGACAGGGAGGCGAGCAGTACTTC
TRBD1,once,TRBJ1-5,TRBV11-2,CASSPGTGGSHQPQHF,TGTGCCAGCAGCCCGGGGACAGGGGGATCACATCAGCCCCAGCATTTT
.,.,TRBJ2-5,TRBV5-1,CASRPGGAGNQETQYF,TGCGCCAGCAGACCTGGGGGGGCGGGGAACCAAGAGACCCAGTACTTC
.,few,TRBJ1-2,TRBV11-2,CASSSPGRGYGYTF,TGTGCCAGCAGCTCCCCGGGTAGGGGGTACGGCTACACCTTC
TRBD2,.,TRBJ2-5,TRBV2,CASSIAGSLRETQYF,TGTGCCAGCAGCATAGCGGGGTCCTTGCGAGAGACCCAGTACTTC
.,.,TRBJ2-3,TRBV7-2,CASSLAGSSTDTQYF,TGTGCCAGCAGCTTAGCGGGGTCTAGCACAGATACGCAGTATTTT
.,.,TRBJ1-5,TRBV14,CASSHGPGQPQHF,TGTGCCAGCAGCCATGGACCAGGTCAGCCCCAGCATTTT
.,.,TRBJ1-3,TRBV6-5,CASSSTGSSGNTIYF,TGTGCCAGCAGTTCCACAGGGAGCTCTGGAAACACCATATATTTT
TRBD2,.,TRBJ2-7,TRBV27,CASTTSGGSPYEQYF,TGTGCCAGCACAACCTCGGGGGGGTCCCCCTACGAGCAGTACTTC
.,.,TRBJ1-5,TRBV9,CASSVEPLPAGNQPQHF,TGTGCCAGCAGCGTAGAACCCCTCCCGGCGGGCAATCAGCCCCAGCATTTT
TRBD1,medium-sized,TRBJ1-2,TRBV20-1,CSARGQGNYGYTF,TGCAGTGCTAGGGGACAGGGGAACTATGGCTACACCTTC
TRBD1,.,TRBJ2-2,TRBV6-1,CASRQSPGTENTGELFF,TGTGCCAGCAGGCAAAGTCCCGGGACAGAGAACACCGGGGAGCTGTTTTTT
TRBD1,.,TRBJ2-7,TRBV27,CASSRDGQAVRAYEQYF,TGTGCCAGCAGTCGCGACGGACAGGCGGTTAGGGCCTACGAGCAGTACTTC
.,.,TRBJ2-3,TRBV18,CASSPLGADTQYF,TGTGCCAGCTCACCATTGGGAGCAGATACGCAGTATTTT
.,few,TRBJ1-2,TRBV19,CASSIPQGYYGYTF,TGTGCCAGTAGTATCCCACAGGGATACTATGGCTACACCTTC
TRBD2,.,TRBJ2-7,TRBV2,CASSGTGGLPSDEQYF,TGTGCCAGCAGTGGTACGGGGGGACTCCCGAGCGACGAGCAGTACTTC
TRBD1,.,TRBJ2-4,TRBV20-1,CSATPGQGNIQYF,TGCAGTGCTACACCGGGACAGGGAAACATTCAGTACTTC
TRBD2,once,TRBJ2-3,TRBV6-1,CAISESLAGGGIDTQYF,TGTGCCATCAGTGAGTCGCTAGCGGGGGGAGGCATAGATACGCAGTATTTT
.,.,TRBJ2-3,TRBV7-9,CASSLNRATSTDTQYF,TGTGCCAGCAGCTTAAACAGGGCCACTAGCACAGATACGCAGTATTTT
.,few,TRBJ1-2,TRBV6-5,CASSYRDKNYGYTF,TGTGCCAGCAGTTACCGGGACAAGAACTATGGCTACACCTTC
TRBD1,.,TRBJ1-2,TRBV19,CASQGESYGYTF,TGTGCCAGCCAGGGGGAGAGCTATGGCTACACCTTC
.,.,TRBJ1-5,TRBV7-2,CASSWTDNQPQHF,TGTGCCAGCAGCTGGACGGATAATCAGCCCCAGCATTTT
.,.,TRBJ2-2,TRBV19,CASSIGQGYTGELFF,TGTGCCAGTAGTATAGGGCAGGGATACACCGGGGAGCTGTTTTTT
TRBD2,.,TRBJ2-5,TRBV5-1,CASSLGPGGPETQYF,TGCGCCAGCAGCTTGGGTCCGGGGGGGCCGGAGACCCAGTACTTC
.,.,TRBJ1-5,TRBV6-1,CASRQGSAIDQPQHF,TGTGCCAGCAGACAGGGTTCTGCGATCGATCAGCCCCAGCATTTT
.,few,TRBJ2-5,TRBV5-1,CASSLDPGGQETQYF,TGCGCCAGCAGCTTGGATCCCGGGGGACAAGAGACCCAGTACTTC
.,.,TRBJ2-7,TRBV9,CASSPQVAGRGAYEQYF,TGTGCCAGCAGCCCCCAGGTGGCGGGAAGAGGGGCCTACGAGCAGTACTTC
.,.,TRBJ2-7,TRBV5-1,CASNPSTGDEQYF,TGCGCCAGCAATCCGTCAACGGGGGATGAGCAGTACTTC
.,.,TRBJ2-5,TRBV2,CASTRTREGETQYF,TGTGCCAGCACAAGAACCCGCGAGGGAGAGACCCAGTACTTC
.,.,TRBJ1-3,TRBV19,CASNRVGNTIYF,TGTGCCAGTAATCGAGTCGGAAACACTATATATTTT
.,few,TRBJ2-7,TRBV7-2,CASSPQSYEQYF,TGTGCCAGCAGCCCCCAGTCCTACGAGCAGTACTTC
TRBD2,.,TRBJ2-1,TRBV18,CASSPAGGAANEQFF,TGTGCCAGCTCACCAGCGGGGGGGGCCGCCAATGAGCAGTTCTTC
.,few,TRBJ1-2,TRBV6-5,CASSYPGGSFRGGYTF,TGTGCCAGCAGTTACCCCGGCGGGTCCTTCCGAGGTGGCTACACCTTC
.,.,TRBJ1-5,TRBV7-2,CASSLRQNQPQHF,TGTGCCAGCAGCTTACGGCAGAATCAGCCCCAGCATTTT
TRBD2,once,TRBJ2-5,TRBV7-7,CASSLNPQRGAQETQYF,TGTGCTAGCAGCTTAAACCCCCAGCGGGGAGCCCAAGAGACCCAGTACTTC
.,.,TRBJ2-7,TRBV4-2,CASSQERLPDYEQYF,TGTGCCAGCAGCCAAGAAAGATTACCTGACTACGAGCAGTACTTC
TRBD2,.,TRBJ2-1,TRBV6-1,CASSRTSGGAVGYEQFF,TGTGCCAGCAGTCGGACTAGCGGGGGGGCCGTTGGATATGAGCAGTTCTTC
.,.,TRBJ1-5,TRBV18,CASSRAGGSQPQHF,TGTGCCAGCTCACGGGCCGGGGGGAGTCAGCCCCAGCATTTT
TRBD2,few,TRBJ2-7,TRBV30,CAWSTPGLALPEQYF,TGTGCCTGGAGTACGCCGGGACTAGCTTTACCCGAGCAGTACTTC
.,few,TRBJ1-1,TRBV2,CASSEVAVSTEAFF,TGTGCCAGCAGTGAAGTGGCAGTTTCCACTGAAGCTTTCTTT
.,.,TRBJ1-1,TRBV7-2,CASSSPVNTEAFF,TGTGCCAGCAGCTCCCCGGTGAACACTGAAGCTTTCTTT
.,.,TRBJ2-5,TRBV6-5,CASSYSQGRETQYF,TGTGCCAGCAGTTACTCACAGGGCCGGGAGACCCAGTACTTC
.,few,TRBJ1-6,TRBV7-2,CASSLGRTDSPLHF,TGTGCCAGCAGCTTAGGGAGAACGGATTCACCCCTCCACTTT
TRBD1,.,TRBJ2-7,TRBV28,CASRLPGQNPYEQYF,TGTGCCAGCAGACTACCGGGACAGAATCCCTACGAGCAGTACTTC
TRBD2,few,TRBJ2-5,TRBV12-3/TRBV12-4,CASSHSGAKETQYF,TGTGCCAGCAGCCACAGCGGGGCCAAAGAGACCCAGTACTTC
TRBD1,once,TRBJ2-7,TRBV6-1,CASSPGTGNPPSSYEQYF,TGTGCCAGCAGTCCCGGGACAGGGAATCCCCCGAGCTCCTACGAGCAGTACTTC
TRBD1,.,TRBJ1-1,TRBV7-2,CASNKGQGHTEAFF,TGTGCCAGCAACAAGGGACAGGGTCACACTGAAGCTTTCTTT
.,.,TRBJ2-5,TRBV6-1,CASGGRETQYF,TGTGCCAGCGGGGGGAGGGAGACCCAGTACTTC
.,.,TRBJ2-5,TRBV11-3,CASSLVGPGGQETQYF,TGTGCCAGCAGCTTAGTAGGGCCAGGCGGGCAAGAGACCCAGTACTTC
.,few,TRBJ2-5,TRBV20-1,CSARVSTGLETQYF,TGCAGTGCTAGAGTCTCAACAGGGCTGGAGACCCAGTACTTC
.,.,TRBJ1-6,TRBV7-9,CASSLGTGRYSPLHF,TGTGCCAGCAGCTTAGGGACCGGCCGGTATTCACCCCTCCACTTT